This T cell receptor beta chain was identified during a study of T cell responses to AZD1222 COVID-19 vaccine. This CDR3 region has 16 residues. The V gene lost 4 bases and the J gene lost 1 base, with 16 bases spanning the gap. Germline CDR1 is SEHNR and CDR2 is FQNEAQ (reference sequence). This table comes from immunoSEQ multiplex PCR, and its TCRdb copy is limited to in-frame clones, with some not included. The data contain just under 90,000 clones, about nine tenths of them singletons. Study conclusions and caveats: Of the AZD1222 recipients, only five to seven were seropositive at baseline.

A word on this clone: Its antigen is not known.

This TCR was recovered from an adult who received the AZD1222 COVID-19 vaccine. Sequencing used peripheral blood, obtained 28 days after the second AZD1222 dose. The chain employs TRBV7-9 and TRBJ1-1, with a tentative D call TRBD1 (6 bases). This chain's CDR3 is CASSSGQSLGNTEAFF. As DNA, the CDR3 is TGTGCCAGCAGCTCCGGACAGTCTCTAGGGAACACTGAAGCTTTCTTT.